These 27 T cell receptor beta chains were all obtained from the same sample, sequenced in a study of shared clonotypes between healthy human individuals. The method was immunoSEQ multiplex PCR; TCRdb's version includes in-frame clones alone and lacks a portion of them. The sample yields some 2.1 million clones, around 95% seen once. Naive CD8 cells comprised CD45RO-negative, CCR7-positively selected cells, excluding terminally differentiated effector memory CD45RA+ cells. Sequencing was carried out using naive CD8+ T cells from PBMCs. These TCRs come from a man aged 18-30 years in good health. Some clones in this sample may be carry-over from other donors' samples.

This chain uses TRBV30 with TRBJ1-3; D gene uncertain. The V end lost 4 bases, the J end lost 1 base, and 20 bases lay between the germline ends. CDR1 is GTSNPN and CDR2 is SVGIG in the germline V gene (reference sequence). This CDR3 spans 17 amino acids. Here the CDR3 DNA reads TGTGCCTGGATTTTGGAGACTGAGCTTACATCTGGAAACACCATATATTTT. Amino acid sequence: CAWILETELTSGNTIYF. The full variable domain, rest sourced from reference TRBV30 and TRBJ1-3, is SQTIHQWPATLVQPVGSPLSLECTVEGTSNPNLYWYRQAAGRGLQLLFYSVGIGQISSEVPQNLSASRPQDRQFILSSKKLLLSDSGFYLCAWILETELTSGNTIYFGEGSWLTVV.

V usage is TRBV6-5 and J usage is TRBJ2-7, with D possibly being TRBD1 or TRBD2 (6 bases each). V was clipped by 6 bases and J by 0 bases, with 15 bases between them. This CDR3 is built from 15 residues. Germline values: CDR1 MNHEY, CDR2 SVGAGI. The CDR3 bases are TGTGCCAGCAGCCCCGTCGGGGGCCTCTCCTACGAGCAGTACTTC. It yields the protein CASSPVGGLSYEQYF.

In its sample, this clone was seen once. At the DNA level, this CDR3 is encoded by other sequences in the same sample as well. V usage is TRBV5-4 and J usage is TRBJ2-7, with 12 bases that match TRBD1. J gave up 2 bases and V 3 bases, and 0 bases lay outside the gene matches. This CDR3 comprises 14 residues. Germline V gene data show CDR1 as SGHNT and CDR2 as YYREEE (reference sequence). CDR3 nucleotides: TGTGCCAGCAGCTGGGACAGGGGGCCCTACGAGCAGTACTTC. Encoded protein: CASSWDRGPYEQYF.

The rearrangement uses TRBV5-8 and TRBJ2-7, with TRBD1 as a possible D gene (7 bases). With 4 bases removed from V and 5 bases from J, the gap between germline ends came to 19 bases. The CDR3 covers 15 residues. CDR1 SGHTS and CDR2 YDEGEE come from the germline V gene. CDR3 DNA sequence: TGTGCCAGCAGCCGCGGAGGGGGCATCCGCCACGAGCAGTACTTC. Translation: CASSRGGGIRHEQYF.

The chain employs TRBV7-6 and TRBJ2-7; D assignment may be TRBD1 or TRBD2 (5 bases each). Germline loops: CDR1 SGHVS, CDR2 FNYEAQ. The length of the CDR3 is 15 residues. The V end lost 5 bases, the J end lost 0 bases, and 14 bases lay between the germline ends. CDR3 nucleotide sequence: TGTGCCAGCAGCCCCGGGACGGATTTCTCCTACGAGCAGTACTTC. Encoded protein: CASSPGTDFSYEQYF.

In its sample, this clone was seen once. One end of the junction does not line up with germline, which may come from a read error. This chain links TRBV19 with TRBJ1-2, with D maybe TRBD1 (5 bases). The CDR3 has 11 residues. Germline values: CDR1 LNHDA, CDR2 SQIVND (reference sequence). CDR3 in DNA: TGTGCCAGTCGTTACGAGGGCAGGGCGACTTTC. Translation: CASRYEGRATF.

This chain joins TRBV29-1 and TRBJ2-7, with 7 bases matching TRBD1. Germline assignment: CDR1 SQVTM and CDR2 ANQGSEA. The CDR3 has 15 residues. The junction had 12 bases not matched to a gene; V was cut back by 5 bases and J by 2 bases. CDR3 sequence (DNA): TGCAGCGTTACGGACTGGACTGACAGGGCCTACGAGCAGTACTTC. Encoded protein: CSVTDWTDRAYEQYF.

J is TRBJ2-7 and V is TRBV4-2, with TRBD2 identical over 12 bases. The CDR3 extends over 18 amino acids. Germline V gives CDR1 LGHNA, CDR2 YNFKEQ. Losses at the gene ends were 1 base for V and 2 bases for J; bases not matched to a gene: 9. The CDR3 bases are TGTGCCAGCAGCCAAGTAGAACTAGCGGGAGGAGAAGCCTACGAGCAGTACTTC. It is translated as CASSQVELAGGEAYEQYF.

As regards this clone: Other nucleotide sequences in the sample specify the same CDR3. The chain combines TRBV27 with TRBJ1-2, with TRBD1 as a possible D gene (6 bases). Trimming removed 5 bases at V and 4 bases at J, with 8 bases between. CDR1 is MNHEY and CDR2 is SMNVEV in the germline V gene (reference sequence). This CDR3 comprises 12 residues. CDR3 sequence: CASSPQGYGYTF. DNA for the CDR3: TGTGCCAGCAGTCCACAGGGCTATGGCTACACCTTC.

The V and J genes are TRBV28 and TRBJ2-7; 8 bases fit TRBD2. Trimming at V came to 2 bases and at J to 3 bases, leaving 6 bases not matched to a gene. Germline-derived CDR1 and CDR2 are MDHEN and SYDVKM. This CDR3 is 15 amino acids long. The CDR3 reads CASSLPGAGDYEQYF. In DNA, the CDR3 is TGTGCCAGCAGTTTACCTGGAGCGGGAGACTACGAGCAGTACTTC.

This chain connects TRBV11-2 to TRBJ1-1; no clear D. CDR1 and CDR2 from the germline V gene are SGHAT and FQNNGV. V shed 5 bases and J shed 7 bases, with 11 bases lying between them. The CDR3 runs to 12 residues. CDR3 amino acids: CASSESPDEAFF. CDR3 coding DNA: TGTGCCAGCAGCGAGTCGCCGGATGAAGCTTTCTTT.

This rearrangement joins TRBV11-2 to TRBJ2-5; D not resolved. V lost 3 bases, J lost 6 bases, and 11 bases lay in between. There are 13 residues in the CDR3. The V gene's germline CDR1 is SGHAT and CDR2 FQNNGV. The CDR3 sequence is CASSLEVRQTQYF. The CDR3 DNA reads as TGTGCCAGCAGCTTGGAAGTCAGGCAGACCCAGTACTTC. Based on the CDR3 plus reference TRBV11-2 and TRBJ2-5, the full variable domain is EAGVAQSPRYKIIEKRQSVAFWCNPISGHATLYWYQQILGQGPKLLIQFQNNGVVDDSQLPKDRFSAERLKGVDSTLKIQPAKLEDSAVYLCASSLEVRQTQYFGPGTRLLVL.

CDR3 DNA sequence: TGTGCCAGCATCGATCGACCCCACTGGGCGTCTCTTTCCTACGAGCAGTACTTC. This encodes CASIDRPHWASLSYEQYF. The chain recombines TRBV27 with TRBJ2-7; D gene ambiguous. Germline CDR1 MNHEY, CDR2 SMNVEV (reference sequence). Trimming stripped 7 bases from V and 1 base from J, with 26 bases between. The CDR3 is 18 residues long.

This clone was seen just once. In nucleotides, the CDR3 is TGTGCCAGCAGCCCTACGGGGGGGACTGGCACTGAAGCTTTCTTT. It specifies CASSPTGGTGTEAFF. The chain links TRBV11-1 to TRBJ1-1; possible D gene TRBD1, 5 bases. CDR1 is SGHAT, CDR2 FQDESV, per germline (reference sequence). V lost 5 bases and J 4 bases, leaving 17 bases between the germline ends. CDR3 length: 15 residues.

The chain employs TRBV27 and TRBJ1-2; 8 bases line up with TRBD1. This CDR3 comprises 14 residues. Germline trimming cut 8 bases from V and 6 bases from J; bases unmatched to any gene: 11. Looked up from germline, CDR1 is MNHEY and CDR2 is SMNVEV (reference sequence). CDR3 DNA: TGTGCCAGCCTGGACAGGGTAGGCGGCCATGGCTACACCTTC. Its protein product is CASLDRVGGHGYTF.

V gene TRBV7-9 combines with J gene TRBJ2-5, with D maybe TRBD2 (5 bases). V dropped 4 bases and J dropped 5 bases, with 11 bases sitting between them. The CDR3 loop spans 13 amino acids. In germline, CDR1 is SEHNR, CDR2 FQNEAQ (reference sequence). As DNA, the CDR3 is TGTGCCAGCAGCTCGGACTCCCGGGAGACCCAGTACTTC. The encoded protein is CASSSDSRETQYF. The full variable domain, rest sourced from reference TRBV7-9 and TRBJ2-5, is DTGVSQNPRHKITKRGQNVTFRCDPISEHNRLYWYRQTLGQGPEFLTYFQNEAQLEKSRLLSDRFSAERPKGSFSTLEIQRTEQGDSAMYLCASSSDSRETQYFGPGTRLLVL.

The V and J genes are TRBV7-2 and TRBJ2-7; possibly TRBD1 for D (6 bases). V was cut by 6 bases and J by 3 bases, with 24 bases left in between. The CDR3 consists of 17 residues. From germline, CDR1 is SGHTA and CDR2 FQGNSA. The CDR3 loop reads CASRGRTPQGFDYEQYF. In nucleotides, the CDR3 is TGTGCCAGCAGAGGACGTACCCCACAGGGTTTCGACTACGAGCAGTACTTC. The full variable domain, completed using reference TRBV7-2 and TRBJ2-7, is GAGVSQSPSNKVTEKGKDVELRCDPISGHTALYWYRQSLGQGLEFLIYFQGNSAPDKSGLPSDRFSAERTGGSVSTLTIQRTQQEDSAVYLCASRGRTPQGFDYEQYFGPGTRLTVT.

This chain connects TRBV28 to TRBJ1-2, with D perhaps matching TRBD1 (6 bases). Germline V gene lookup returns CDR1 MDHEN and CDR2 SYDVKM. The CDR3 is made up of 18 amino acids. V was clipped by 3 bases and J by 0 bases, with 20 bases between them. This chain's CDR3 is CASSFVSWDTRTNYGYTF. CDR3 sequence (DNA): TGTGCCAGCAGTTTTGTTTCGTGGGACACTAGAACTAACTATGGCTACACCTTC.

The J gene is TRBJ2-7, the V gene TRBV27; 9 bases line up with TRBD2. Trimming took 8 bases from V and 4 from J; bases not matched to a gene: 9. Germline CDR1 MNHEY, CDR2 SMNVEV (reference sequence). The CDR3 runs to 14 residues. CDR3 residues: CASGWYSGSYEQYF. The CDR3 DNA sequence: TGTGCCAGCGGGTGGTATAGCGGGAGTTACGAGCAGTACTTC.

As for this clone: Other nucleotide sequences from this sample produce the same CDR3. This chain links TRBV11-2 with TRBJ2-1; 10 nucleotides agree with TRBD2. Germline V gene data show CDR1 as SGHAT and CDR2 as FQNNGV. V was pared by 5 bases and J by 3 bases, with 4 bases of the junction left unmatched. CDR3 length: 15 amino acids. CDR3 sequence (DNA): TGTGCCAGCAGCCTCTCTAGCGGGGGCTACAATGAGCAGTTCTTC. Translation: CASSLSSGGYNEQFF. The full variable domain, in which reference TRBV11-2 and TRBJ2-1 provide the parts outside the CDR3, is EAGVAQSPRYKIIEKRQSVAFWCNPISGHATLYWYQQILGQGPKLLIQFQNNGVVDDSQLPKDRFSAERLKGVDSTLKIQPAKLEDSAVYLCASSLSSGGYNEQFFGPGTRLTVL.

The gene calls are TRBV27 and TRBJ1-1, with D uncertain. This CDR3 spans 13 amino acids. Deletions cut 6 bases from V and 6 bases from J, with 14 bases between. Germline V gene lookup returns CDR1 MNHEY and CDR2 SMNVEV (reference sequence). The CDR3 sequence is CASSPSGPAEAFF. The CDR3 DNA reads TGTGCCAGCAGCCCTTCCGGTCCCGCTGAAGCTTTCTTT.

The rearrangement uses TRBV28 and TRBJ2-1; D gene uncertain. The CDR3 extends over 15 amino acids. Germline CDR1 and CDR2: MDHEN and SYDVKM. Trimming removed 6 bases at V and 7 bases at J, with 19 bases between. The CDR3 DNA reads as TGTGCCAGCAGACAATCAAGGACGTCATCGAATGAGCAGTTCTTC. It encodes CASRQSRTSSNEQFF.

The chain couples TRBV7-9 to TRBJ2-7; a possible D gene is TRBD2 (5 bases). V lost 8 bases and J 0 bases, leaving 11 bases between the germline ends. The CDR3 loop spans 13 amino acids. CDR1 and CDR2 from the germline V gene are SEHNR and FQNEAQ (reference sequence). The CDR3 region is CASVRGDSYEQYF. The CDR3 nucleotides read TGTGCCAGCGTCCGGGGAGACTCCTACGAGCAGTACTTC.

The genes are TRBV27 and TRBJ2-1, with 8 bases matching TRBD1. Trimming cost V 3 bases and J 3 bases; bases outside gene matches: 4. The CDR3 consists of 15 residues. Per the germline V gene, CDR1 is MNHEY and CDR2 is SMNVEV (reference sequence). Written as DNA, the CDR3 is TGTGCCAGCAGTTTTTCAGGGGGCATCTACAATGAGCAGTTCTTC. Protein product: CASSFSGGIYNEQFF.

The chain combines TRBV7-9 with TRBJ1-2; no reliable D call. V was shortened by 1 base and J by 6 bases, with 15 bases between the two germline ends. The CDR3 has 15 amino acids. Germline lookup yields CDR1 SEHNR and CDR2 FQNEAQ (reference sequence). The CDR3 bases are TGTGCCAGCAGCTTAGACGGAAGGGAGAGGCATGGCTACACCTTC. Translating gives CASSLDGRERHGYTF.

The genes are TRBV6-5 and TRBJ2-7; 11 nucleotides match TRBD2. Trimming cost V 3 bases and J 3 bases; bases outside gene matches: 4. CDR3 size: 15 residues. The germline V gene encodes CDR1 MNHEY and CDR2 SVGAGI. The CDR3 DNA follows: TGTGCCAGCAGTTATCGACTAGCGGGAAACTACGAGCAGTACTTC. This translates into CASSYRLAGNYEQYF.

V is TRBV10-3 and J is TRBJ2-7, with D hard to call. The CDR3 loop spans 13 amino acids. Trimming removed 5 bases at V and 3 bases at J, with 11 bases between. Germline V CDR1 and CDR2: ENHRY, SYGVKD. The CDR3 DNA reads TGTGCCATCAGTAACTCCCGGGTCTACGAGCAGTACTTC. It specifies CAISNSRVYEQYF.